The 17 T cell receptor beta chains below were found in one sample sequenced in a study of response to subunit inactivated influenza vaccine. TCRdb processed the RT-PCR reads anew with MiXCR; each CDR3 protein has one entry. Of about 520,000 distinct CDR3 sequences listed, about 25% are singletons. The sample was CD4+ T cells sorted from PBMCs, taken approximately 5 days after vaccination. All receptors come from a man aged 50 to 59 who received an inactivated influenza vaccine.

The gene calls are TRBV12-3 or TRBV12-4 and TRBJ1-4; D is undetermined. Trimming left V 3 bases short and J 4 bases short, with 3 bases between. This CDR3 is built from 12 residues. Here the CDR3 DNA reads TGTGCCAGCAGTTTCGTTAATGAAAAACTGTTTTTT. Amino acids: CASSFVNEKLFF.

This clonotype was found many times. V and J are TRBV4-3 and TRBJ2-3, with D perhaps matching TRBD1 or TRBD2 (5 bases each). Between the trimmed V and J ends, which lost 4 bases and 2 bases, there was a span of 16 bases. CDR1 LGHNA and CDR2 YSLEER come from the germline V gene. CDR3 length: 16 residues. CDR3 coding DNA: TGCGCCAGCAGCCCCGCAACCGGGGCGCACACAGATACGCAGTATTTT. Its translation is CASSPATGAHTDTQYF.

This clonotype was detected many times. The chain combines TRBV29-1 with TRBJ2-3; 15 bases map to TRBD2. This CDR3 has 17 amino acids. The V gene end was trimmed by 6 bases and the J gene end by 1 base; junction bases not matched to a gene: 8. Germline CDR1 reads SQVTM; CDR2 reads ANQGSEA. This CDR3 is CSVGGLAGGSGTDTQYF. CDR3 nucleotides: TGCAGCGTAGGGGGACTAGCGGGGGGCTCCGGCACAGATACGCAGTATTTT.

V and J are TRBV12-3 or TRBV12-4 and TRBJ2-7, with 7 bases lining up with TRBD2. This CDR3 region has 15 residues. Germline trimming cut 5 bases from V and 4 bases from J; bases unmatched to any gene: 11. In nucleotides, the CDR3 is TGTGCCAGCAGTATCGGGACGGGAGGTTATTACGAGCAGTACTTC. It translates to CASSIGTGGYYEQYF.

The CDR3 is CSAIQLAGILNEQFF. CDR3 nucleotides: TGCAGTGCCATACAACTAGCGGGAATTCTCAATGAGCAGTTCTTC. The V gene is TRBV20-1, the J gene TRBJ2-1; 10 nucleotides agree with TRBD2. J lost 6 bases, V lost 6 bases, and 11 bases had no gene match. This CDR3 has 15 residues. Germline CDR1 and CDR2: DFQATT and SNEGSKA (reference sequence).

The chain carries TRBV5-1 and TRBJ2-3; 8 bases map to TRBD1. Losses at the gene ends were 6 bases for V and 1 base for J; bases not matched to a gene: 7. Germline loops: CDR1 SGHRS, CDR2 YFSETQ. This CDR3 comprises 15 residues. CDR3 in amino acids: CASNLDRGGTDTQYF. CDR3 DNA sequence: TGCGCCAGCAATTTAGACAGGGGAGGCACAGATACGCAGTATTTT.

This clonotype was seen more than once but under ten times. The rearrangement links TRBV15 to TRBJ2-7; weak D call: TRBD1 (6 bases). The V gene's germline CDR1 is LNHNV and CDR2 YYDKDF (reference sequence). The ends were cut back, 0 bases at V and 4 bases at J, with 10 bases in the middle. The CDR3 covers 14 residues. The CDR3 here is CATSREQGGYEQYF. The CDR3 region has the DNA TGTGCCACCAGCAGAGAACAGGGTGGGTACGAGCAGTACTTC.

The V call is TRBV4-1, the J call TRBJ2-2; 10 bases are a match to TRBD2. The V gene's germline CDR1 is MGHRA and CDR2 YSYEKL. V gave up 4 bases and J gave up 6 bases; unmatched junction bases: 2. The CDR3 consists of 14 residues. The CDR3 DNA sequence: TGCGCCAGCAGCCTTAGCGGGGGGCCCGGGGAGCTGTTTTTT. This encodes CASSLSGGPGELFF.

This chain connects TRBV12-3 or TRBV12-4 to TRBJ2-7; 8 positions match TRBD2. Unmatched junction bases numbered 5, after V lost 2 bases and J lost 2 bases. CDR3 size: 15 residues. The CDR3 DNA is TGTGCCAGCAGTTTATCGGGGGGGGCACCCTACGAGCAGTACTTC. This encodes CASSLSGGAPYEQYF.

The chain joins TRBV10-3 to TRBJ2-3, with D tentatively TRBD2 (7 bases). The ends were cut back, 10 bases at V and 7 bases at J, with 18 bases in the middle. CDR3 length equals 13 residues. The germline CDR1 and CDR2 sequences are ENHRY and SYGVKD. CDR3 in amino acids: CATKGGPRNTQYF. The DNA for the CDR3 is TGTGCCACCAAGGGGGGGCCAAGGAATACGCAGTATTTT.

The gene calls are TRBV6-2 or TRBV6-3 and TRBJ2-5; possible D gene TRBD2, 5 bases. CDR1 MNHEY and CDR2 SVGEGT come from the germline V gene. The V end lost 0 bases, the J end lost 4 bases, and 9 bases lay between the germline ends. The CDR3 is made up of 14 amino acids. CDR3 loop: CASSYSFGGETQYF. CDR3 nucleotide sequence: TGTGCCAGCAGTTACTCTTTTGGAGGAGAGACCCAGTACTTC.

V gene TRBV7-2 combines with J gene TRBJ2-3, with D maybe TRBD2 (6 bases). Per germline, CDR1 SGHTA and CDR2 FQGNSA. Trimming left V 3 bases short and J 3 bases short, with 13 bases between. The CDR3 contains 15 residues. CDR3 nucleotide sequence: TGTGCCAGCAGCTTTCAGGGTAGCGGAACAGATACGCAGTATTTT. Encoded protein: CASSFQGSGTDTQYF. Variable domain in full (rest from reference TRBV7-2 and TRBJ2-3): GAGVSQSPSNKVTEKGKDVELRCDPISGHTALYWYRQSLGQGLEFLIYFQGNSAPDKSGLPSDRFSAERTGGSVSTLTIQRTQQEDSAVYLCASSFQGSGTDTQYFGPGTRLTVL.

This chain uses TRBV10-1 with TRBJ2-7, with D possibly called TRBD1 or TRBD2 (5 bases each). V lost 7 bases and J 4 bases, leaving 20 bases between the germline ends. The CDR3 has 15 residues. Germline values: CDR1 WNHNN, CDR2 SYGVQD (reference sequence). This CDR3 reads CASTPDQGVPYEQYF. CDR3 DNA: TGCGCCAGCACCCCAGACCAGGGAGTCCCTTACGAGCAGTACTTC.

The chain links TRBV2 to TRBJ2-1, with 12 bases aligning to TRBD2. Germline CDR1 is SNHLY and CDR2 is FYNNEI. The CDR3 is made up of 15 amino acids. J was trimmed by 6 bases and V by 2 bases; bases with no gene match: 2. CDR3 residues: CASSEPSGRVNEQFF. The CDR3 DNA is TGTGCCAGCAGTGAACCTAGCGGGAGGGTCAATGAGCAGTTCTTC.

V gene TRBV12-3 or TRBV12-4 combines with J gene TRBJ2-5; D unresolved. The CDR3 extends over 13 amino acids. V gave up 1 base and J gave up 5 bases, with 8 bases separating them. The CDR3 spells CASSLGIGETQYF. CDR3 DNA: TGTGCCAGCAGTTTAGGAATAGGGGAGACCCAGTACTTC.

V and J are TRBV5-1 and TRBJ2-2; D not certain. Germline lookup yields CDR1 SGHRS and CDR2 YFSETQ. The CDR3 extends over 14 amino acids. V lost 8 bases and J lost 3, with 14 bases in between. The CDR3 sequence: CASSGGRDTGELFF. CDR3 DNA: TGCGCCAGTAGTGGCGGACGGGACACCGGGGAGCTGTTTTTT.

This clonotype was seen just once. The chain is built from TRBV7-8 and TRBJ2-7; TRBD2 might be the D (5 bases). The CDR3 spans 16 residues. CDR1 and CDR2 (germline): SGHVS, FQNEAQ. V shed 2 bases and J shed 0 bases, with 14 bases lying between them. The CDR3 coding sequence is TGTGCCAGCAGCTTACGGCGCGGGCCTAGCTCCTACGAGCAGTACTTC. Translating it yields CASSLRRGPSSYEQYF.